These 32 T cell receptor beta chains were sequenced from one sample in a study of cytomegalovirus exposure and HLA in healthy donors. The PCR contained 60 Vbeta and 13 Jbeta primers. Using immunoSEQ multiplex PCR, the repertoire was profiled, and TCRdb retains in-frame clones only, with some absent. Of around 67,000 clones listed, about three quarters are singletons. Sequencing was carried out using PBMCs. Receptors originate from a woman aged 25 to 39 in good health and CMV-seropositive.

The chain employs TRBV7-2 and TRBJ1-2; a possible D gene is TRBD1 (6 bases). Per germline, CDR1 SGHTA and CDR2 FQGNSA. V lost 6 bases to trimming and J lost 6 bases, with 23 bases between them. The CDR3 totals 16 residues. CDR3 loop: CASRSMRGAQMNGYTF. The DNA of the CDR3 is TGTGCCAGCAGATCGATGCGGGGGGCGCAGATGAATGGCTACACCTTC.

V gene TRBV28 combines with J gene TRBJ2-3, with D tentatively TRBD2 (5 bases). From germline, CDR1 is MDHEN and CDR2 SYDVKM. V gave up 3 bases and J gave up 5 bases, with 15 bases separating them. The CDR3 is made up of 15 amino acids. CDR3 sequence (DNA): TGTGCCAGCAGTTTCTTCCCCCCCCGGGAAGATACGCAGTATTTT. It specifies CASSFFPPREDTQYF.

V gene TRBV20-1 combines with J gene TRBJ2-1, with D possibly being TRBD1 (5 bases). This CDR3 is built from 11 residues. Germline V lookup: CDR1 DFQATT, CDR2 SNEGSKA (reference sequence). V was shortened by 7 bases and J by 9 bases, with 13 bases between the two germline ends. The CDR3 DNA reads as TGCAGTGGCTATGTAAGGGGTGAGCAGTTCTTC. Encoded protein: CSGYVRGEQFF.

This clone was observed once. The CDR3 DNA reads TGTGCCAGCAGTGCAGATACGAGGGCCGGGGAGCTGTTTTTT. It encodes CASSADTRAGELFF. The chain carries TRBV7-8 and TRBJ2-2; D perhaps matches TRBD2 (5 bases). The CDR3 is 14 amino acids. V was cut by 6 bases and J by 6 bases, with 14 bases left in between. Germline CDR1 is SGHVS and CDR2 is FQNEAQ.

The V call is TRBV28, the J call TRBJ2-7, with a weak D call TRBD1 (7 bases). Germline V gene data show CDR1 as MDHEN and CDR2 as SYDVKM. There are 18 residues in the CDR3. V shed 3 bases and J shed 6 bases, with 27 bases lying between them. DNA for the CDR3: TGTGCCAGCAGTTTTCTAGCAGTGGAGGGACAGCCCGTTGGCGAGCAGTACTTC. It encodes CASSFLAVEGQPVGEQYF. Together with reference TRBV28 and TRBJ2-7, the CDR3 gives the full variable domain: DVKVTQSSRYLVKRTGEKVFLECVQDMDHENMFWYRQDPGLGLRLIYFSYDVKMKEKGDIPEGYSVSREKKERFSLILESASTNQTSMYLCASSFLAVEGQPVGEQYFGPGTRLTVT.

The chain couples TRBV7-2 to TRBJ2-4; tentatively, D is TRBD1 (6 bases). The CDR3 contains 12 residues. Germline V gene lookup returns CDR1 SGHTA and CDR2 FQGNSA. The V gene lost 5 bases and the J gene lost 12 bases, with 14 bases spanning the gap. The CDR3 protein is CASSTDSLRQYF. DNA for the CDR3: TGTGCCAGCAGCACGGACAGTCTCCGTCAGTACTTC.

The genes are TRBV5-1 and TRBJ2-7; TRBD1 is a possible D gene (6 bases). Deletions cut 4 bases from V and 6 bases from J, with 17 bases between. The germline CDR1 and CDR2 sequences are SGHRS and YFSETQ. This CDR3 spans 14 amino acids. CDR3 in amino acids: CASSPVTGGGEQYF. The DNA for the CDR3 is TGCGCCAGCAGCCCGGTGACAGGAGGAGGCGAGCAGTACTTC.

The chain has TRBV30 and TRBJ2-7; 9 bases fit TRBD2. V dropped 0 bases and J dropped 6; count of bases not matched to a gene: 9. This CDR3 is 15 amino acids long. CDR1 and CDR2 from the germline V gene are GTSNPN and SVGIG (reference sequence). The CDR3 loop reads CAWSVLWTSASEQYF. The CDR3 DNA sequence: TGTGCCTGGAGTGTACTCTGGACTAGCGCGTCCGAGCAGTACTTC.

A few counts support this clone. V gene TRBV21-1 combines with J gene TRBJ1-1; the table's D call of TRBD1 was not tested on the DNA. TRBV21-1 is a listed pseudogene. CDR3 length: 14 residues. CDR3 amino acids: CASSKAPGNTEAFF. CDR3 nucleotide sequence: TGTGCCAGCAGCAAAGCCCCAGGAAACACTGAAGCTTTCTTT.

This chain uses TRBV11-2 with TRBJ2-1, with TRBD2 matching 10 bases. Per germline, CDR1 SGHAT and CDR2 FQNNGV. V lost 3 bases and J lost 8; bases outside the gene matches: 7. This CDR3 comprises 15 residues. The CDR3 DNA is TGTGCCAGCAGCTTCACTAGCGGGACCGGGGATGAGCAGTTCTTC. Its translation is CASSFTSGTGDEQFF.

The chain couples TRBV18 to TRBJ2-7, with a weak D call TRBD2 (6 bases). This CDR3 is 14 amino acids long. CDR1 is KGHSH, CDR2 LQKENI, per germline. Trimming stripped 1 base from V and 4 bases from J, with 11 bases between. The CDR3 nucleotides are TGTGCCAGCTCACCACTAGGCGGGGATTACGAGCAGTACTTC. This gives the protein CASSPLGGDYEQYF.

The rearrangement links TRBV5-6 to TRBJ2-7; 8 bases match TRBD2. The CDR3 sequence is 14 residues long. J was trimmed by 6 bases and V by 2 bases; bases with no gene match: 7. CDR1 is SGHDT, CDR2 YYEEEE, per germline. The CDR3 here is CASSLRTSPLEQYF. CDR3 sequence (DNA): TGTGCCAGCAGCTTAAGGACTAGCCCCCTCGAGCAGTACTTC.

This clone was recorded a few times. This rearrangement joins TRBV6-6 to TRBJ2-1; 7 positions agree with TRBD2. CDR1 is MNHNY, CDR2 SVGAGI, per germline (reference sequence). The CDR3 length is 16 residues. The ends lost 0 bases at V and 7 bases at J; junction bases unmatched: 9. The DNA of the CDR3 is TGTGCCAGCAGTTACTCAGGACTAGGAAGTCAGAATGAGCAGTTCTTC. Translating it yields CASSYSGLGSQNEQFF.

This clone was seen more than once but under ten times. The rearrangement joins TRBV28 to TRBJ2-1; 9 bases match TRBD1. Germline assignment: CDR1 MDHEN and CDR2 SYDVKM. The CDR3 loop spans 18 amino acids. The junction had 12 bases not matched to a gene; V was cut back by 3 bases and J by 3 bases. The CDR3 region has the DNA TGTGCCAGCAGTTTCGGGGCTGGGACAGGGCTTAACTACAATGAGCAGTTCTTC. Protein product: CASSFGAGTGLNYNEQFF.

The chain recombines TRBV19 with TRBJ2-2, with TRBD1 as a possible D gene (6 bases). Germline CDR1 is LNHDA and CDR2 is SQIVND (reference sequence). CDR3 size: 13 residues. Trimming left V 5 bases short and J 3 bases short, with 7 bases between. The DNA for the CDR3 is TGTGCCAGTAGTCGACAGGACACCGGGGAGCTGTTTTTT. Protein sequence: CASSRQDTGELFF.

The chain employs TRBV2 and TRBJ2-3; TRBD2 might be the D (6 bases). Looked up from germline, CDR1 is SNHLY and CDR2 is FYNNEI. The CDR3 totals 17 residues. V lost 7 bases and J lost 4, with 24 bases in between. Here the CDR3 DNA reads TGTGCCAGCATGGGGATAGGGCGGGACCGGCTTTCAGATACGCAGTATTTT. It codes for CASMGIGRDRLSDTQYF.

The genes are TRBV27 and TRBJ2-7; D possibly corresponds to TRBD1 (6 bases). CDR3 size: 15 residues. V lost 1 base and J 3 bases, leaving 13 bases between the germline ends. Germline V gene lookup returns CDR1 MNHEY and CDR2 SMNVEV (reference sequence). CDR3 nucleotides: TGTGCCAGCAGTTTATACGGAGGACAGTTCTACGAGCAGTACTTC. Encoded protein: CASSLYGGQFYEQYF.

This clone turned up a few times. The chain employs TRBV28 and TRBJ1-2, with TRBD1 identical over 11 bases. This CDR3 has 18 amino acids. The germline V gene encodes CDR1 MDHEN and CDR2 SYDVKM. Trimming at V came to 5 bases and at J to 5 bases, leaving 16 bases not matched to a gene. CDR3 DNA sequence: TGTGCCAGCAGTCAAGGCGGTTCCCGGACAGGGGGCGGATATGGCTACACCTTC. Amino acids: CASSQGGSRTGGGYGYTF.

The V gene is TRBV28, the J gene TRBJ1-2, with no clear D. CDR1 is MDHEN, CDR2 SYDVKM, per germline. Between the trimmed V and J ends, which lost 8 bases and 8 bases, there was a span of 12 bases. The CDR3 contains 11 residues. CDR3 sequence (DNA): TGTGCCAGCTGGAGGCCTGGGGGCTACACCTTC. Protein: CASWRPGGYTF.

V usage is TRBV5-1 and J usage is TRBJ1-1, with TRBD1 matching over 7 bases. The ends lost 4 bases at V and 0 bases at J; junction bases unmatched: 3. The germline CDR1 and CDR2 sequences are SGHRS and YFSETQ. The CDR3 has 14 residues. The CDR3 loop is CASSGGQVNTEAFF. In DNA form, the CDR3 reads TGCGCCAGCAGCGGTGGACAGGTGAACACTGAAGCTTTCTTT.

V usage is TRBV2 and J usage is TRBJ2-2; 9 positions match TRBD1. This CDR3 is built from 13 residues. V dropped 7 bases and J dropped 7; count of bases not matched to a gene: 4. Germline V gene lookup returns CDR1 SNHLY and CDR2 FYNNEI. This CDR3 reads CASTLDRGGELFF. The CDR3 DNA sequence: TGTGCCAGCACTTTGGACAGGGGCGGGGAGCTGTTTTTT.

The chain is built from TRBV18 and TRBJ2-1, with TRBD2 matching 12 bases. CDR3 length: 15 residues. The germline V gene has CDR1 KGHSH and CDR2 LQKENI. V gave up 7 bases and J gave up 3 bases; unmatched junction bases: 4. Here the CDR3 DNA reads TGTGCCAGCTTACCGACTAGCGGGAGCTACAATGAGCAGTTCTTC. Its translation is CASLPTSGSYNEQFF.

As concerns this clone: A read error may account for a junction end that differs from germline. The sample holds other DNA sequences that translate to the same CDR3. The gene calls are TRBV5-1 and TRBJ2-7; TRBD1 matches at 7 bases. Germline loops: CDR1 SGHRS, CDR2 YFSETQ. The CDR3 length is 14 residues. CDR3 in DNA: TGCGCCAGCAGCTTGGGGGACAGACCCTACGAGCAGTACTTT. It encodes CASSLGDRPYEQYF.

This chain connects TRBV7-2 to TRBJ2-2; possible D gene TRBD2, 6 bases. CDR1 is SGHTA, CDR2 FQGNSA, per germline. The germline V and J ends were trimmed by 3 bases and 7 bases, with 15 bases remaining between them. The CDR3 runs 15 residues. The CDR3 protein is CASSFGGGKHGELFF. For the CDR3, the DNA is TGTGCCAGCAGCTTCGGTGGGGGGAAGCACGGGGAGCTGTTTTTT. Combining the CDR3 with reference TRBV7-2 and TRBJ2-2 gives the whole variable domain GAGVSQSPSNKVTEKGKDVELRCDPISGHTALYWYRQSLGQGLEFLIYFQGNSAPDKSGLPSDRFSAERTGGSVSTLTIQRTQQEDSAVYLCASSFGGGKHGELFFGEGSRLTVL.

The V gene is TRBV5-1, the J gene TRBJ2-2; tentatively, D is TRBD1 (6 bases). The CDR3 runs to 16 residues. Germline V CDR1 and CDR2: SGHRS, YFSETQ. The ends were cut back, 0 bases at V and 7 bases at J, with 16 bases in the middle. Written as DNA, the CDR3 is TGCGCCAGCAGCTTGGCGGGACAAGCTTACGACGGGGAGCTGTTTTTT. It specifies CASSLAGQAYDGELFF.

Comments on this clone: Other DNA sequences from this sample encode an identical CDR3 as well. V gene TRBV29-1 combines with J gene TRBJ2-1; D is undetermined. The germline V gene encodes CDR1 SQVTM and CDR2 ANQGSEA. Trimming cost V 7 bases and J 6 bases, with 13 bases left between them. CDR3 size: 12 residues. CDR3 region: CSAKTGSNEQFF. CDR3 nucleotide sequence: TGCAGCGCAAAGACTGGAAGCAATGAGCAGTTCTTC.

The chain has TRBV5-1 and TRBJ2-1, with 11 bases identical to TRBD2. Per the germline V gene, CDR1 is SGHRS and CDR2 is YFSETQ. The CDR3 covers 14 residues. With V trimmed by 6 bases and J by 8 bases, 7 bases remained unmatched. CDR3 protein: CASKGLAGGDEQFF. The DNA of the CDR3 is TGCGCCAGCAAGGGGCTAGCGGGAGGAGATGAGCAGTTCTTC.

The chain employs TRBV7-9 and TRBJ1-1; no clear D gene. V lost 5 bases and J 7 bases, leaving 8 bases between the germline ends. The germline gives CDR1 SEHNR, CDR2 FQNEAQ (reference sequence). This CDR3 contains 11 residues. The CDR3 DNA reads TGTGCCAGCAGCAACCGAGATGAAGCTTTCTTT. Protein sequence: CASSNRDEAFF.

This clone has more than one count but fewer than ten. J is TRBJ2-7 and V is TRBV15; 8 bases fit TRBD1. The CDR3 has 12 amino acids. V trimming: 5 bases; J trimming: 4 bases; junction bases outside the gene matches: 1. CDR1 LNHNV and CDR2 YYDKDF come from the germline V gene (reference sequence). CDR3 sequence (DNA): TGTGCCACCAGCGGACAGGGATACGAGCAGTACTTC. Translating it yields CATSGQGYEQYF. Based on the CDR3 plus reference TRBV15 and TRBJ2-7, the full variable domain is DAMVIQNPRYQVTQFGKPVTLSCSQTLNHNVMYWYQQKSSQAPKLLFHYYDKDFNNEADTPDNFQSRRPNTSFCFLDIRSPGLGDTAMYLCATSGQGYEQYFGPGTRLTVT.

The gene calls are TRBV27 and TRBJ1-6, with D tentatively TRBD1 (5 bases). This CDR3 contains 15 residues. V was shortened by 6 bases and J by 0 bases, with 9 bases between the two germline ends. Germline CDR1 and CDR2: MNHEY and SMNVEV (reference sequence). The CDR3 spells CASRRQSSYNSPLHF. Written as DNA, the CDR3 is TGTGCCAGCAGGCGACAGAGCTCCTATAATTCACCCCTCCACTTT.

This clone was seen only a few times. The rearrangement links TRBV19 to TRBJ2-1, with 7 bases identical to TRBD2. CDR3 length equals 14 residues. In germline, CDR1 is LNHDA, CDR2 SQIVND (reference sequence). After removal of 1 base from V and 16 bases from J, the junction contained 13 bases not matched to a gene. The CDR3 DNA sequence: TGTGCCAGTAGTATAGGACGACTAGCCCGCCGATTATTCTTC. Encoded protein: CASSIGRLARRLFF. The full variable domain, in which reference TRBV19 and TRBJ2-1 provide the parts outside the CDR3, is DGGITQSPKYLFRKEGQNVTLSCEQNLNHDAMYWYRQDPGQGLRLIYYSQIVNDFQKGDIAEGYSVSREKKESFPLTVTSAQKNPTAFYLCASSIGRLARRLFFGPGTRLTVL.

The chain couples TRBV2 to TRBJ2-3; D perhaps matches TRBD2 (7 bases). This CDR3 region has 17 residues. V was clipped by 6 bases and J by 1 base, with 20 bases between them. Germline-derived CDR1 and CDR2 are SNHLY and FYNNEI. The CDR3 DNA is TGTGCCAGCAGGGCCCGGGGGGCAGAGAGCGGCACAGATACGCAGTATTTT. Translating it yields CASRARGAESGTDTQYF.